The 8 T cell receptor beta chains below all came from one sample that was sequenced in a study of GPR56 and killer-like receptors on CD4 memory cells. FACS enrichment separated five CD4+ populations based on killer cell lectin-like receptor and GPR56 expression. TCRdb reprocessed the reads and reports one entry per CDR3 protein, with no DNA. The specimen's table records more than 2,000 distinct CDR3 sequences. Input material: memory CD4+ T cells from blood. The receptor source for this set is a human donor in good health.

V usage is TRBV20-1 and J usage is TRBJ1-4; the D call from TCRdb, TRBD1, cannot be confirmed without DNA. The CDR3 consists of 14 residues. The germline CDR1 and CDR2 sequences are DFQATT and SNEGSKA (reference sequence). The CDR3: CSAREDSFNEKLFF.

By frequency, this clonotype is large (0.1 to 1%). The rearrangement uses TRBV7-9 and TRBJ1-6; there is no DNA to check the TCRdb D call of TRBD1. The CDR3 consists of 15 residues. Per the germline V gene, CDR1 is SEHNR and CDR2 is FQNEAQ (reference sequence). Here the CDR3 reads CASSPGQGADSPLHF.

J is TRBJ2-1 and V is TRBV4-3; TCRdb proposes TRBD1, but this gene call is untestable without DNA. The CDR3 runs 16 residues. CDR1 and CDR2 from the germline V gene are LGHNA and YSLEER. The CDR3 here is CASSRRDGGSYNEQFF.

This clonotype ranks as large in terms of frequency. The chain combines TRBV6-6 with TRBJ2-5; TCRdb's D gene call, TRBD2, goes unchecked for lack of DNA. The CDR3 has 19 amino acids. Germline V gives CDR1 MNHNY, CDR2 SVGAGI (reference sequence). Here the CDR3 reads CASSYRLTSGGPFWETQYF.

This chain joins TRBV20-1 and TRBJ2-1; TCRdb designates TRBD2, a call that cannot be tested without DNA. Germline CDR1 is DFQATT and CDR2 is SNEGSKA (reference sequence). The CDR3 loop spans 14 amino acids. CDR3 sequence: CSASLAGFNNEQFF.

This clonotype counts as large (0.1 to 1%) by frequency. The chain carries TRBV6-1 and TRBJ1-1. Germline CDR1 reads MNHNS; CDR2 reads SASEGT. The CDR3 contains 14 residues. This CDR3 is CASSASSWNTEAFF.

According to its frequency, this clonotype is medium-sized. The chain is built from TRBV15 and TRBJ2-5. This CDR3 has 14 amino acids. The germline V gene encodes CDR1 LNHNV and CDR2 YYDKDF (reference sequence). CDR3: CATSRGSQQETQYF.

The rearrangement joins TRBV18 to TRBJ1-1; TCRdb's D call, TRBD1, is unchecked because there is no DNA. Per the germline V gene, CDR1 is KGHSH and CDR2 is LQKENI. The CDR3 is 13 amino acids. This CDR3 reads CASSGPKNTEAFF.